These 24 T cell receptor beta chains were all obtained from the same sample, sequenced in a study of T cell responses to AZD1222 COVID-19 vaccine. Generated by immunoSEQ multiplex PCR, the TCRdb table keeps only in-frame clones and is missing some. This sample has about 110,000 clones, with about 81% found just once. The sample was peripheral blood, taken on day 0 of AZD1222 vaccination. These receptors all stem from an adult in good health.

The chain links TRBV28 to TRBJ2-7, with D tentatively TRBD1 (6 bases). The CDR3 contains 15 residues. Trimming removed 5 bases at V and 5 bases at J, with 19 bases between. Germline V gives CDR1 MDHEN, CDR2 SYDVKM. As DNA, the CDR3 is TGTGCCAGCAGTCTTCCAAGGGCAGGGGCTGACGAGCAGTACTTC. The encoded protein is CASSLPRAGADEQYF.

The chain uses TRBV7-9 and TRBJ2-2, with TRBD2 as a possible D gene (5 bases). CDR1 and CDR2 from the germline V gene are SEHNR and FQNEAQ (reference sequence). The V and J ends lost 5 bases and 0 bases respectively, with 13 bases between them. The CDR3 covers 16 residues. The CDR3: CASSPPGVTNTGELFF. Written as DNA, the CDR3 is TGTGCCAGCAGCCCACCCGGGGTAACGAACACCGGGGAGCTGTTTTTT.

The genes are TRBV4-1 and TRBJ2-3; 12 bases fit TRBD2. With 1 base clipped from V and 8 bases from J, the junction kept 4 bases outside the gene matches. Germline values: CDR1 MGHRA, CDR2 YSYEKL. CDR3 length equals 15 residues. CDR3 residues: CASSQGLAGAGTQYF. CDR3 nucleotide sequence: TGCGCCAGCAGCCAAGGACTAGCGGGGGCCGGTACGCAGTATTTT.

The chain couples TRBV28 to TRBJ2-3, with 11 positions matching TRBD2. V was pared by 3 bases and J by 5 bases, with 13 bases of the junction left unmatched. Germline values: CDR1 MDHEN, CDR2 SYDVKM. The CDR3 spans 18 residues. The CDR3 region is CASSFPLISGGAEDTQYF. The CDR3, as DNA: TGTGCCAGCAGTTTTCCGCTGATTAGCGGGGGGGCTGAAGATACGCAGTATTTT.

V is TRBV6-5 and J is TRBJ1-1; 7 bases agree with TRBD1. This CDR3 has 15 amino acids. Germline CDR1 and CDR2: MNHEY and SVGAGI. V trimming: 2 bases; J trimming: 1 base; junction bases outside the gene matches: 4. In nucleotides, the CDR3 is TGTGCCAGCAGTTACAGGGGGCTGCAGAACACTGAAGCTTTCTTT. It codes for CASSYRGLQNTEAFF.

The CDR3 loop is CASSSTSGRADTQYF. The DNA for the CDR3 is TGTGCCAGCAGTTCCACTAGCGGGAGGGCGGATACGCAGTATTTT. The chain uses TRBV28 and TRBJ2-3; 13 nucleotides line up with TRBD2. CDR3 length equals 15 residues. Germline lookup yields CDR1 MDHEN and CDR2 SYDVKM. V shed 4 bases and J 6 bases; nucleotides not matched to a gene: 4.

This chain joins TRBV6-1 and TRBJ2-5; the match to TRBD2 covers 7 bases. CDR1 and CDR2 from the germline V gene are MNHNS and SASEGT. This CDR3 region has 15 residues. The V gene end was trimmed by 1 base and the J gene end by 4 bases; junction bases not matched to a gene: 6. CDR3 region: CASSEGSSGLETQYF. The DNA of the CDR3 is TGTGCCAGCAGTGAAGGCTCTAGCGGCCTAGAGACCCAGTACTTC.

The chain couples TRBV24-1 to TRBJ2-3, with 9 bases fitting TRBD1. The V and J ends lost 5 bases and 1 base, in that order; junction bases with no gene match: 0. This CDR3 spans 14 amino acids. Germline CDR1 reads KGHDR; CDR2 reads SFDVKD. CDR3 DNA sequence: TGTGCCACCAGTGGGACAGGGGGCACAGATACGCAGTATTTT. It specifies CATSGTGGTDTQYF.

This clone occurred once. The chain uses TRBV7-2 and TRBJ2-7, with 12 bases identical to TRBD1. The germline CDR1 and CDR2 sequences are SGHTA and FQGNSA. The CDR3 length is 14 residues. Unmatched junction bases numbered 4, after V lost 6 bases and J lost 4 bases. Here the CDR3 reads CASRGGQGAYEQYF. The CDR3 DNA reads as TGTGCCAGCAGAGGGGGACAGGGGGCGTACGAGCAGTACTTC. Supplemented by reference TRBV7-2 and TRBJ2-7, the full variable domain reads GAGVSQSPSNKVTEKGKDVELRCDPISGHTALYWYRQSLGQGLEFLIYFQGNSAPDKSGLPSDRFSAERTGGSVSTLTIQRTQQEDSAVYLCASRGGQGAYEQYFGPGTRLTVT.

The chain carries TRBV6-1 and TRBJ1-5; D call uncertain. CDR1 is MNHNS, CDR2 SASEGT, per germline. The CDR3 extends over 16 amino acids. Trimming pared 3 bases from V and 4 bases from J, leaving 16 bases between. CDR3 in DNA: TGTGCCAGCAGTGATAATCGGTGGGTCTCTAATCAGCCCCAGCATTTT. Its protein is CASSDNRWVSNQPQHF.

This clone was observed a handful of times. V and J are TRBV12-5 and TRBJ1-1, with D perhaps TRBD1 (5 bases). The V gene lost 8 bases and the J gene lost 1 base, with 11 bases spanning the gap. Germline V gene lookup returns CDR1 LGHNT and CDR2 FRNRAP. The length of the CDR3 is 13 residues. The CDR3 is CASRRGRNTEAFF. In nucleotides, the CDR3 is TGTGCTAGTCGTAGGGGAAGGAACACTGAAGCTTTCTTT.

The chain has TRBV5-1 and TRBJ1-6; D is ambiguous. The ends were cut back, 3 bases at V and 7 bases at J, with 11 bases in the middle. The CDR3 loop spans 14 amino acids. CDR1 is SGHRS, CDR2 YFSETQ, per germline. The CDR3 nucleotides read TGCGCCAGCAGCTCGGAGGCCAGAAATTCACCCCTCCACTTT. It is translated as CASSSEARNSPLHF.

This CDR3 reads CARIGGYTF. In DNA, the CDR3 is TGTGCCAGAATCGGGGGCTACACCTTC. V usage is TRBV5-3 and J usage is TRBJ1-2; no reliable D call. TRBV5-3 is an ORF, and what it does is uncertain. CDR3 size: 9 residues. The V and J ends lost 6 bases and 8 bases respectively, with 5 bases between them.

The rearrangement links TRBV18 to TRBJ1-1, with D unresolved. The CDR3 extends over 12 amino acids. The V gene's germline CDR1 is KGHSH and CDR2 LQKENI. Trimming removed 5 bases at V and 6 bases at J, with 10 bases between. CDR3 sequence reads: CASSGGLAEAFF. Written as DNA, the CDR3 is TGTGCCAGCTCAGGAGGGTTGGCTGAAGCTTTCTTT.

The chain carries TRBV28 and TRBJ2-5; 10 bases fit TRBD2. This CDR3 is 14 amino acids long. V shed 5 bases, J shed 5 bases, and the junction held 5 bases outside the gene matches. Germline V gene data show CDR1 as MDHEN and CDR2 as SYDVKM. The CDR3 DNA reads as TGTGCCAGCAGTCTAGCGGGAGATTGGGAGACCCAGTACTTC. Its protein is CASSLAGDWETQYF. Full variable domain (outside the CDR3, taken from reference TRBV28 and TRBJ2-5): DVKVTQSSRYLVKRTGEKVFLECVQDMDHENMFWYRQDPGLGLRLIYFSYDVKMKEKGDIPEGYSVSREKKERFSLILESASTNQTSMYLCASSLAGDWETQYFGPGTRLLVL.

The V gene is TRBV6-5, the J gene TRBJ1-5; D might be TRBD1 (6 bases). Per germline, CDR1 MNHEY and CDR2 SVGAGI. CDR3 length: 15 residues. Between the trimmed V and J ends, which lost 5 bases and 0 bases, there was a span of 11 bases. CDR3 protein: CASSKRQVSNQPQHF. CDR3 nucleotides: TGTGCCAGCAGTAAGCGACAGGTTAGCAATCAGCCCCAGCATTTT.

This chain connects TRBV14 to TRBJ1-4; D perhaps matches TRBD1 (5 bases). With 0 bases removed from V and 9 bases from J, the gap between germline ends came to 11 bases. Germline-derived CDR1 and CDR2 are SGHDN and FVKESK. The CDR3 has 14 amino acids. This CDR3 reads CASSQDLQAQKLFF. Here the CDR3 DNA reads TGTGCCAGCAGCCAAGATCTACAGGCTCAAAAACTGTTTTTT.

The rearrangement joins TRBV24-1 to TRBJ2-1; D possibly corresponds to TRBD1 (6 bases). The CDR3 is made up of 16 amino acids. Germline CDR1 KGHDR, CDR2 SFDVKD. The germline V and J ends were trimmed by 4 bases and 2 bases, with 14 bases remaining between them. The CDR3: CATSESGTSPYNEQFF. The DNA of the CDR3 is TGTGCCACCAGTGAGTCCGGGACAAGCCCCTACAATGAGCAGTTCTTC.

V and J are TRBV2 and TRBJ2-7, with D possibly being TRBD2 (6 bases). V lost 3 bases to trimming and J lost 0 bases, with 12 bases between them. Germline-derived CDR1 and CDR2 are SNHLY and FYNNEI. This CDR3 comprises 15 residues. The CDR3 spells CASSEDGGSSYEQYF. The CDR3 DNA reads as TGTGCCAGCAGTGAGGACGGGGGAAGCTCCTACGAGCAGTACTTC. Looking up the rest from reference TRBV2 and TRBJ2-7 gives the full variable domain: EPEVTQTPSHQVTQMGQEVILRCVPISNHLYFYWYRQILGQKVEFLVSFYNNEISEKSEIFDDQFSVERPDGSNFTLKIRSTKLEDSAMYFCASSEDGGSSYEQYFGPGTRLTVT.

This clone was detected only a few times. The chain couples TRBV2 to TRBJ2-4, with 8 bases that match TRBD1. V was pared by 6 bases and J by 2 bases, with 9 bases of the junction left unmatched. CDR3 size: 16 residues. Germline CDR1 and CDR2: SNHLY and FYNNEI. As DNA, the CDR3 is TGTGCCAGCAGGCTCGACAGGGGTGGGACCAAAAACATTCAGTACTTC. It codes for CASRLDRGGTKNIQYF.

In its sample, this clone was seen a few times. The J gene is TRBJ1-3, the V gene TRBV7-2; weak D call: TRBD1 (6 bases). The germline CDR1 and CDR2 sequences are SGHTA and FQGNSA. This CDR3 is 17 amino acids long. V dropped 5 bases and J dropped 0 bases, with 17 bases sitting between them. The chain's CDR3 is CASSPRRDTGSGNTIYF. In DNA form, the CDR3 reads TGTGCCAGCAGCCCCCGCCGGGACACCGGCTCTGGAAACACCATATATTTT.

The chain joins TRBV21-1 to TRBJ2-2; the listed D gene, TRBD1, was not tested against the DNA. TRBV21-1 is listed as a pseudogene. CDR3 size: 17 residues. CDR3 loop: CASSEFFPGQGAGELFF. The CDR3 coding sequence is TGTGCCAGCAGCGAATTCTTTCCGGGACAGGGGGCCGGGGAGCTGTTTTTT.

This chain uses TRBV28 with TRBJ1-5, with a weak D call TRBD1 (6 bases). Trimming shortened V by 3 bases and J by 11 bases, and 17 bases separated the two germline ends. The germline V gene encodes CDR1 MDHEN and CDR2 SYDVKM. This CDR3 is built from 14 residues. The chain's CDR3 is CASSFTGPVGAQHF. CDR3 in DNA: TGTGCCAGCAGTTTTACAGGGCCGGTGGGGGCCCAGCATTTT.

This clone has only one observation. The chain combines TRBV28 with TRBJ2-7, with a weak D call TRBD1 (6 bases). This CDR3 is built from 12 residues. V was pared by 5 bases and J by 4 bases, with 9 bases between. Germline V gene lookup returns CDR1 MDHEN and CDR2 SYDVKM. The CDR3 coding sequence is TGTGCCAGCAGTGTAGGGGGTTACGAGCAGTACTTC. The encoded protein is CASSVGGYEQYF.